This TCR beta chain came from a study of blood T cell repertoires in COVID-19. Authors' analysis steps: Using reference gene primer amplification, nucleated cell counts were estimated. Using immunoSEQ multiplex PCR, the repertoire was profiled, and TCRdb retains in-frame clones only, with some absent. That table supplies the V and J calls and clone size; D and trimming were determined from the DNA. The sample has roughly 170,000 clones; around nine tenths are singletons. Seattle enrolled patients during active infection and tracked them longitudinally. This CDR3 is 12 amino acids long. V lost 3 bases and J lost 5, with 7 bases in between. CDR1 and CDR2 from the germline V gene are MNHNS and SASEGT.

The sample comprised peripheral blood. The chain couples TRBV6-1 to TRBJ2-5; D gene ambiguous. The sequence was collected from a woman in her 70s with COVID-19, enrolled during active disease. This CDR3 reads CASSDNGETQYF. CDR3 DNA sequence: TGTGCCAGCAGTGATAACGGGGAGACCCAGTACTTC.